Described below is a single T cell receptor beta chain sequence and its context. Its antigen is unknown. Nothing much larger sits one base from this clone, and base qualities are not available. TCR cDNA was synthesized by 5'RACE template switching, through which a universal primer site and unique molecular identifiers were introduced. cDNA synthesis was primed from both the TCR alpha and TCR beta constant segments. Libraries were amplified in two PCR steps, with sample barcodes and sequencing adapters added in the second step. Sequencing of the libraries was done on either Illumina HiSeq 2500 (2x100 bp) or NovaSeq (2x150 bp). The study's own analysis went as follows. Reads were demultiplexed and collapsed into UMI consensus sequences with MIGEC, and V(D)J alignment was performed with MiXCR. Vaccine-responding clonotypes were identified with edgeR using replicate PBMC samples, with FDR below 0.01 and a log2 fold change above 5 up to day 15 being required. Each bulk clonotype received a CD4 or CD8 identity based on whether the sequenced CD4 or CD8 repertoire contained that clonotype at higher abundance. TCRdb trimmed the raw reads at Q25, called clones with MiXCR and kept productive beta chains. Each CDR3 protein appears once, grouped with its most common genes and DNA. The V and J calls and clone size come from TCRdb's table, not from the authors' own analysis. The sample table records some 560,000 distinct CDR3 sequences; approximately 21% of these occur just once. The ten largest make up over 11% of the sample.

The treatment or condition label, as the study defines it: live attenuated yellow fever vaccine strain. At every blood-draw timepoint, two biological replicates of bulk PBMCs were collected. A standard Ficoll-Paque protocol was used to isolate PBMCs from peripheral blood. TriZol was used to extract RNA from bulk PBMCs, from CD4 and CD8 fractions, and from dextramer-positive and dextramer-negative fractions. There are 14 amino acids in the CDR3, from cysteine to phenylalanine inclusive. Only the CDR3 region is kept as DNA, spanning 42 bases read in frame from base 1. The V end loses 0 bases and the J end loses 1 base, and a stretch of 6 bases separates them. The germline V gene provides CDR1 KGHSH and CDR2 LQKENI. These data come from a study of T cells after yellow fever vaccination (dated by TCRdb to about 2019). Background on the whole study: The SMART-Seq v4 Ultra Low Input RNA kit was used to prepare libraries from fractions with low cell numbers. To track T-cell clones before and after primary and booster YFV17D yellow fever vaccination, bulk TCR alpha and beta repertoires were sequenced longitudinally. Blood was collected at multiple timepoints before and after primary and secondary immunization, and bulk PBMC replicates and cell subsets were isolated. Two healthy male donors made up the cohort, one aged 18 to 29 years and the other aged 30 to 40 years.

Results the study describes overall, beyond this receptor: Computational filtering was required because FACS-sorted repertoires could contain abundant contaminating clonotypes from the bulk population. Compared with the primary T-cell response, the secondary T-cell response was weaker but faster, peaking on day 5 rather than day 15. A small fraction of clonotypes showed up in both the CD4 and CD8 compartments, probably as a result of convergent recombination. Because only two donors were included in the study, the extent to which the findings can be generalized is limited. Most clones expanded after primary vaccination (approximately 97% of CD4 and 88% of CD8) were re-detected after the booster, suggesting that broad memory maintenance occurred.

The sequence was obtained from a man between 25 and 39 years old who received the YFV17D yellow fever vaccine. The sample was PBMCs, taken 15 days after the yellow fever booster vaccination. This chain is built from TRBV18 and TRBJ2-5, with the D gene call left open. The CDR3 region has the sequence CASSPPPVQETQYF. The DNA sequence is as follows: TGTGCCAGCTCACCACCGCCAGTCCAAGAGACCCAGTACTTC.